The 4 T cell receptor beta chains below come from one sample, sequenced in a study of glioma-infiltrating T cells. The iRepertoire nested amplicon-rescue multiplex PCR amplified TCR alpha and beta CDR3s from RNA. TCRdb reprocessed the multiplex PCR reads via MiXCR and lists one record per CDR3 protein. The sample lists more than 95,000 distinct CDR3 sequences, roughly 30% occurring once. The sequenced sample consisted of glioma tissue, nonneoplastic brain tissue, or PBMCs (not recorded which). These receptors were collected from a human donor with low-grade glioma or glioblastoma, undergoing nonglioma brain surgery, or in good health (not recorded which).

This clonotype was seen ten or more times. The chain carries TRBV19 and TRBJ1-5, with 7 bases matching TRBD1. Germline V gene data show CDR1 as LNHDA and CDR2 as SQIVND (reference sequence). V trimming: 6 bases; J trimming: 4 bases; junction bases outside the gene matches: 9. CDR3 length: 15 residues. CDR3 loop: CASRYSTGPNQPQHF. In DNA, the CDR3 is TGTGCCAGTAGGTATTCGACAGGGCCTAATCAGCCCCAGCATTTT.

This clonotype appeared many times. The chain uses TRBV20-1 and TRBJ1-2; D may be TRBD1 (5 bases). The CDR3 runs to 14 residues. Per germline, CDR1 DFQATT and CDR2 SNEGSKA (reference sequence). V shed 0 bases and J shed 4 bases, with 12 bases lying between them. For the CDR3, the DNA is TGCAGTGCTAGAGACCCCGGACAACCCTATGGCTACACCTTC. The encoded protein is CSARDPGQPYGYTF.

In its sample, this clonotype was seen a few times. The chain employs TRBV6-1 and TRBJ2-3; the D gene could be TRBD1 or TRBD2 (5 bases each). The CDR3 runs to 15 residues. Per germline, CDR1 MNHNS and CDR2 SASEGT. Trimming took off 5 bases at V and 2 bases at J, with 14 bases between the two ends. The CDR3 protein is CASSTPSGATDTQYF. The CDR3 nucleotides are TGTGCCAGCAGTACCCCCTCCGGGGCCACAGATACGCAGTATTTT.

The chain is built from TRBV5-1 and TRBJ1-2; D gene ambiguous. Trimming shortened V by 0 bases and J by 6 bases, and 9 bases separated the two germline ends. CDR3 size: 13 residues. The germline V gene has CDR1 SGHRS and CDR2 YFSETQ. The CDR3 reads CASSLVPENGYTF. In DNA, the CDR3 is TGCGCCAGCAGCTTGGTCCCAGAAAATGGCTACACCTTC.